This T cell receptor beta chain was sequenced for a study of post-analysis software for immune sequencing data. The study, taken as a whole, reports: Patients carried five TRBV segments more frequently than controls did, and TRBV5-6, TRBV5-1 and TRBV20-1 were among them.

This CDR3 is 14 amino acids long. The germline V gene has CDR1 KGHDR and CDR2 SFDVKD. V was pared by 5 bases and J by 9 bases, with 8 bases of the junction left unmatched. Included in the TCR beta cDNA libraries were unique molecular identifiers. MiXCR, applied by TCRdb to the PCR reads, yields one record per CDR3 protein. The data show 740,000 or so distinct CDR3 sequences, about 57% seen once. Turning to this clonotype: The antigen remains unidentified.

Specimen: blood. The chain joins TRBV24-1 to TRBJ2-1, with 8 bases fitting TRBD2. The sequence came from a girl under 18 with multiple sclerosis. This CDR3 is CATSVSGRVGEQFF. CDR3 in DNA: TGTGCCACCAGTGTCAGCGGGAGAGTGGGTGAGCAGTTCTTC.